One T cell receptor (beta chain) is described in this entry. The data stem from a study of blood T cell repertoires in COVID-19. Overall study context: Acute-phase and convalescent COVID-19 samples originated in the United States, Italy and Spain. T cells, B-cell-depleted T cells, or PBMCs supplied cDNA or gDNA.

The authors' processing: Reference gene primer amplification gave estimated nucleated cell counts. Measured with immunoSEQ multiplex PCR; TCRdb has only the in-frame clones, and not every one. V and J calls and clone size are those listed in that table; D and trimming were worked out from the DNA. The sample has some 320,000 clones; nearly 90% are singletons. This CDR3 has 16 residues. The germline V gene encodes CDR1 MDHEN and CDR2 SYDVKM. V dropped 5 bases and J dropped 0 bases, with 14 bases sitting between them. The TCR sequence derives from a woman in her 30s with COVID-19, enrolled during active disease. This chain uses TRBV28 with TRBJ1-5, with D tentatively TRBD1 (6 bases). Material for sequencing was peripheral blood. The CDR3 is CASSLLWTASNQPQHF. In DNA, the CDR3 is TGTGCCAGCAGTCTTTTGTGGACAGCTAGCAATCAGCCCCAGCATTTT. Based on the CDR3 plus reference TRBV28 and TRBJ1-5, the full variable domain is DVKVTQSSRYLVKRTGEKVFLECVQDMDHENMFWYRQDPGLGLRLIYFSYDVKMKEKGDIPEGYSVSREKKERFSLILESASTNQTSMYLCASSLLWTASNQPQHFGDGTRLSIL.